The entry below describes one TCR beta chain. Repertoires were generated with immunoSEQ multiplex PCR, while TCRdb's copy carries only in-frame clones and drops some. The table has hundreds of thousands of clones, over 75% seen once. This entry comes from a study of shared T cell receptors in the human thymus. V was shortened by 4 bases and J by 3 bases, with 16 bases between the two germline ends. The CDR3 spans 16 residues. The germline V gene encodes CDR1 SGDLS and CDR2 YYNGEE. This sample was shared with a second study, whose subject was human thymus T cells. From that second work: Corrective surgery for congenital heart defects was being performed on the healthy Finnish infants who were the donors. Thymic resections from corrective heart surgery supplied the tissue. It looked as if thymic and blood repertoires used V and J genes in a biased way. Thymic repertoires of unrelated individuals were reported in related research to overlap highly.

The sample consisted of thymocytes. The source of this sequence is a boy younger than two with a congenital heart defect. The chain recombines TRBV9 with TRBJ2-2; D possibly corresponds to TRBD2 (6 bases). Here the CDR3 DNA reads TGTGCCAGCAGCCCCGGTGGGAGGAGAGACACCGGGGAGCTGTTTTTT. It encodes CASSPGGRRDTGELFF.